Shown below are 2 T cell receptor beta chains from a single sample sequenced in a study of T cell responses to AZD1222 COVID-19 vaccine (dated by TCRdb to the early 2020s). The sample's time point label, in plain terms: baseline before first vaccination. Libraries came from the immunoSEQ multiplex PCR assay. What TCRdb holds here is the immuneACCESS table cut down to in-frame rearrangements. Part of the clones is not present; checked against another copy, under half of the missing clones reflect an unresolved V gene, and the others are unexplained. In all, the sample holds about 140,000 clones, and 80% to 90% of those were seen once. The top ten clonotypes cover under 3.5% of the sample. The material was peripheral blood, obtained on day 0 of AZD1222 vaccination. The receptors derive from an adult in good health.

J is TRBJ2-1 and V is TRBV29-1; 9 bases fit TRBD2. After removal of 7 bases from V and 0 bases from J, the junction contained 4 bases not matched to a gene. This CDR3 spans 14 amino acids. CDR1 SQVTM and CDR2 ANQGSEA come from the germline V gene. The CDR3 nucleotides read TGCAGCGGTTTAGCGGGAGCCTCCTACAATGAGCAGTTCTTC. Encoded protein: CSGLAGASYNEQFF.

J is TRBJ1-2 and V is TRBV6-5; unclear D gene. V lost 2 bases and J lost 1, with 8 bases in between. CDR3 length: 14 amino acids. Germline V gene sequence: CDR1 MNHEY, CDR2 SVGAGI. This CDR3 is CASSYPPFNYGYTF. For the CDR3, the DNA is TGTGCCAGCAGTTACCCGCCCTTTAACTATGGCTACACCTTC.